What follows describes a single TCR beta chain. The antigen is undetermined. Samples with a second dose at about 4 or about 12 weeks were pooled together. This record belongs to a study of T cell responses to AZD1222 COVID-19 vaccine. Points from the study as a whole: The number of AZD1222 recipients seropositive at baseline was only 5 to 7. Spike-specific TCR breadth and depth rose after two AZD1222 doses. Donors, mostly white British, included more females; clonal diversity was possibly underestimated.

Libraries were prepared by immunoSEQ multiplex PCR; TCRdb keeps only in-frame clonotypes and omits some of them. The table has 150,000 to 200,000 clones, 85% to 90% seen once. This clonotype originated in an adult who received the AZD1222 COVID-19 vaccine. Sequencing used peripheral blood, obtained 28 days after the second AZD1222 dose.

CDR3 amino acids: CASAFGAGQSELFF. The CDR3 nucleotides are TGTGCTAGTGCCTTCGGGGCCGGGCAGAGCGAGCTGTTTTTT. The rearrangement uses TRBV12-5 and TRBJ2-2; D is tentatively TRBD1 or TRBD2 (5 bases each). The CDR3 is 14 amino acids. The ends were cut back, 7 bases at V and 11 bases at J, with 20 bases in the middle. Germline V gene lookup returns CDR1 LGHNT and CDR2 FRNRAP.